The 13 T cell receptor beta chains reported below all come from one sample, sequenced in a study of T cells in Graves' hyperthyroidism and ophthalmopathy. From RNA transcripts, TCR beta CDR3 regions were amplified. First-round RT-PCR targeting the TCR CDR3 was performed with the HTBI primer set. MiXCR was run by TCRdb on the multiplex PCR reads, yielding one entry per CDR3 protein. The sample yields 490,000 or so distinct CDR3 sequences, 20% to 25% seen once. The sequenced sample consisted of blood. These receptors came from a woman in her seventies with Graves' ophthalmopathy.

There are many counts of this clonotype. This rearrangement joins TRBV2 to TRBJ2-1; maybe TRBD2 (6 bases). This CDR3 region has 16 residues. V lost 2 bases, J lost 3 bases, and 14 bases lay in between. Germline CDR1 reads SNHLY; CDR2 reads FYNNEI. The CDR3 sequence: CASSERLGTYYNEQFF. CDR3 sequence (DNA): TGTGCCAGCAGTGAACGCCTAGGGACTTACTACAATGAGCAGTTCTTC.

In its sample, this clonotype was seen many times. The chain couples TRBV2 to TRBJ2-7, with 9 bases fitting TRBD1. The CDR3 totals 14 residues. Germline V gives CDR1 SNHLY, CDR2 FYNNEI. Trimming took 8 bases from V and 2 from J; bases not matched to a gene: 7. The CDR3 region is CASLGQGWAYEQYF. The CDR3 coding sequence is TGTGCCAGCCTGGGACAGGGATGGGCCTACGAGCAGTACTTC.

The gene calls are TRBV30 and TRBJ1-2, with TRBD1 matching over 7 bases. V was clipped by 6 bases and J by 8 bases; unmatched bases: 9. The CDR3 has 12 residues. Germline CDR1 and CDR2: GTSNPN and SVGIG (reference sequence). CDR3 DNA: TGTGCCTGCGTTTACAGGGGCTTGGGCTACACCTTC. It encodes CACVYRGLGYTF.

This clonotype was counted a few times. The V gene is TRBV20-1, the J gene TRBJ2-1; D not certain. The CDR3 consists of 12 residues. The V and J ends lost 8 bases and 7 bases respectively, with 15 bases between them. Germline values: CDR1 DFQATT, CDR2 SNEGSKA (reference sequence). CDR3 nucleotide sequence: TGCAGTACGCCCAATGATAGAAATGAGCAGTTCTTC. This codes for CSTPNDRNEQFF.

V gene TRBV19 combines with J gene TRBJ2-7, with TRBD2 matching 7 bases. The germline V gene has CDR1 LNHDA and CDR2 SQIVND (reference sequence). The J segment lost 2 bases and the V segment lost 4 bases, leaving 8 bases of the junction unmatched. The CDR3 loop spans 15 amino acids. Written as DNA, the CDR3 is TGTGCCAGTAGTACCCCGGGGGGATCGACCTACGAGCAGTACTTC. Translating it yields CASSTPGGSTYEQYF.

This clonotype appeared many times. The chain uses TRBV20-1 and TRBJ1-2; no clear D gene. The CDR3 runs to 14 residues. Looked up from germline, CDR1 is DFQATT and CDR2 is SNEGSKA (reference sequence). Trimming took 3 bases from V and 4 from J, leaving 15 bases between them. The CDR3 reads CSASQPAGGYGYTF. The CDR3 bases are TGCAGTGCTAGCCAGCCAGCTGGAGGCTATGGCTACACCTTC.

This clonotype was seen a handful of times. The CDR3 DNA reads as TGCGCCAGCAGCGAGGGCGAGACCCAGTACTTC. Its translation is CASSEGETQYF. The chain uses TRBV10-1 and TRBJ2-5, with D tentatively TRBD2 (5 bases). The V gene lost 6 bases and the J gene lost 5 bases, with 7 bases spanning the gap. The V gene's germline CDR1 is WNHNN and CDR2 SYGVQD (reference sequence). The CDR3 runs 11 residues.

This clonotype has just a few counts. This sequence joins TRBV30 and TRBJ2-7; maybe TRBD2 (5 bases). Trimming pared 4 bases from V and 5 bases from J, leaving 18 bases between. Looked up from germline, CDR1 is GTSNPN and CDR2 is SVGIG (reference sequence). The CDR3 has 14 amino acids. The CDR3: CAWNRIAIKHEQYF. The CDR3 DNA follows: TGTGCCTGGAACAGAATAGCGATCAAACACGAGCAGTACTTC.

As to this clonotype: A read error is possible here, since a much larger clone lies one base away. The V and J genes are TRBV7-2 and TRBJ2-1; 9 bases line up with TRBD2. The CDR3 is 16 amino acids. Germline values: CDR1 SGHTA, CDR2 FQGNSA. The CDR3 spells CAGSLEGSSGASEQFF. The CDR3 DNA sequence: TGTGCCGGCAGCTTAGAGGGTTCTAGCGGGGCCTCTGAGCAGTTCTTC.

This clonotype came up a few times. The V gene is TRBV29-1, the J gene TRBJ2-7; the D is unclear. Between the trimmed V and J ends, which lost 5 bases and 2 bases, there was a span of 10 bases. The V gene's germline CDR1 is SQVTM and CDR2 ANQGSEA. The CDR3 totals 12 residues. CDR3 protein: CSVYAETYEQYF. Written as DNA, the CDR3 is TGCAGCGTTTACGCGGAAACCTACGAGCAGTACTTC.

This clonotype has ten or more counts. This chain links TRBV6-2 or TRBV6-3 with TRBJ2-7, with D perhaps TRBD1 or TRBD2 (5 bases each). CDR3 length: 14 residues. CDR1 MNHEY and CDR2 SVGEGT come from the germline V gene. V dropped 4 bases and J dropped 3 bases, with 13 bases sitting between them. In nucleotides, the CDR3 is TGTGCCAGCAGTTGGGGCGGGTTCAGCTACGAGCAGTACTTC. This codes for CASSWGGFSYEQYF.

This clonotype occurred a few times. The chain uses TRBV5-1 and TRBJ2-5; 9 bases map to TRBD1. The ends lost 4 bases at V and 1 base at J; junction bases unmatched: 8. This CDR3 comprises 16 residues. The germline V gene encodes CDR1 SGHRS and CDR2 YFSETQ. CDR3 amino acids: CASSHSRTGAQETQYF. In DNA, the CDR3 is TGCGCCAGCAGCCACAGCCGGACAGGGGCCCAAGAGACCCAGTACTTC.

This clonotype has just a few counts. The CDR3 sequence is CASSLSPPQWGSLVTQPQHF. As DNA, the CDR3 is TGTGCCAGCAGTCTTAGCCCTCCTCAATGGGGCAGCCTAGTTACTCAGCCCCAGCATTTT. The gene calls are TRBV6-1 and TRBJ1-5; maybe TRBD1 (5 bases). The CDR3 consists of 20 residues. The V gene's germline CDR1 is MNHNS and CDR2 SASEGT. V dropped 5 bases and J dropped 6 bases, with 32 bases sitting between them.